This T cell receptor beta chain was recorded in a study of blood T cell repertoires in COVID-19. From germline, CDR1 is MNHEY and CDR2 SVGAGI. There are 13 residues in the CDR3. V dropped 7 bases and J dropped 10 bases, with 14 bases sitting between them. The table lists this clone with a few counts. Assay used: immunoSEQ multiplex PCR; TCRdb lists only in-frame clones, some missing. The table has some 300,000 clones, nearly 90% seen once. The source of this sequence is a young woman with COVID-19, enrolled during active disease. V gene TRBV6-5 combines with J gene TRBJ1-6; D perhaps matches TRBD1 (6 bases). The material sequenced was peripheral blood. Here the CDR3 reads CASNGAGDSPLHF. The CDR3 DNA reads TGTGCCAGCAACGGGGCAGGGGACTCACCCCTCCACTTT.